The source of this T cell receptor (beta chain) is a study of response to subunit inactivated influenza vaccine. Findings and limits, study-wide: Only a handful of new T cells, the authors suggested, are recruited with each seasonal influenza vaccination.

TCRdb itself ran the RT-PCR reads through MiXCR, one entry per CDR3 protein. The table includes 300,000 to 350,000 distinct CDR3 sequences, around a fifth detected once. There are 15 residues in the CDR3. CDR1 and CDR2 from the germline V gene are SGDLS and YYNGEE. V lost 6 bases and J lost 8; bases outside the gene matches: 14. With respect to this clonotype: The antigen is not known.

The chain carries TRBV9 and TRBJ2-1; 7 bases are a match to TRBD2. This TCR was recovered from a man aged 45 to 75 who received an inactivated influenza vaccine. The sample consisted of PBMCs from blood, taken less than 22 months after vaccination. CDR3 bases: TGTGCCAGCAACTTTAGGGCGGGAGATGGTGATGAGCAGTTCTTC. It is translated as CASNFRAGDGDEQFF.